This T cell receptor (beta chain) was recorded in a study of cytomegalovirus exposure and HLA in healthy donors. Study-level findings and limits: In vitro, a few CMV-associated chains proved specific for CMV antigens. TCR beta sequences reportedly predicted most subjects' HLA-A and HLA-B alleles accurately.

Germline values: CDR1 MNHEY, CDR2 SVGAGI. The trim removed 6 bases at V and 13 bases at J, leaving 18 bases unmatched. The CDR3 covers 15 residues. On this clone itself: No antigen is known for it.

The PCR was carried out with 60 Vbeta primers and 13 Jbeta primers. As processed by the authors: Counted up in a later analysis, unique TCR beta chains came to about 80 million, with around 10 million shared. Libraries were prepared by immunoSEQ multiplex PCR; TCRdb keeps only in-frame clonotypes and omits some of them. The DNA gave D and trimming, while V, J and clone size come from that table. The sample contains approximately 150,000 clones, roughly 86% of which appear only once. V and J are TRBV6-5 and TRBJ2-1; the match to TRBD2 covers 7 bases. This TCR derives from a woman in her 40s in good health and CMV-seronegative. Input material: PBMCs. The CDR3: CASSLHPLAPPPQFF. The CDR3 bases are TGTGCCAGCAGCCTCCATCCACTAGCGCCTCCACCTCAGTTCTTC.